The following is a T cell receptor beta chain sequence with its context. The antigen is not known. This record comes from a study of cytomegalovirus exposure and HLA in healthy donors. Study-wide findings and caveats: An analysis that was carried out later associated 16,000 or so TCR beta sequences with HLA alleles at 0.05 false discovery rate. The Asian-associated ancestry cluster reportedly had fewer N-insertions than the roughly 670-donor mean in a later analysis.

Nominally healthy donors were sampled, though unrecorded immune exposures were likely. PCR was performed using 60 Vbeta and 13 Jbeta primers. Sequencing used immunoSEQ multiplex PCR; TCRdb keeps in-frame clones, though not all of them. The sample includes 90,000 to 130,000 clones, roughly three quarters of them seen just once. Sequenced input: PBMCs. The source of this sequence is a woman younger than 30 in good health and CMV-seropositive.

The CDR3 here is CASLTFGVQGENGYTF. The CDR3, as DNA: TGTGCCAGCCTGACGTTTGGGGTACAAGGGGAAAATGGCTACACCTTC. V and J are TRBV21-1 and TRBJ1-2; the listed D gene, TRBD1, was not tested against the DNA. TRBV21-1 constitutes a pseudogene. There are 16 residues in the CDR3.